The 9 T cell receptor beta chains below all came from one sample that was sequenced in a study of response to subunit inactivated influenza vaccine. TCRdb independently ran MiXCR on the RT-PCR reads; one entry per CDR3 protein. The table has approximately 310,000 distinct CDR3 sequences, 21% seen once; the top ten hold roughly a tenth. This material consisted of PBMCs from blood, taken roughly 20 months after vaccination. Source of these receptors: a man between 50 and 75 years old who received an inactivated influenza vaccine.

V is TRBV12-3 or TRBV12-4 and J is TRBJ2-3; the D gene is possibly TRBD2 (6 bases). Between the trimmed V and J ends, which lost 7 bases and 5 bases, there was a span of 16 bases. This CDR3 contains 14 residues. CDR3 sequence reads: CASNKGRRGDTQYF. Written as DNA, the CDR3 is TGTGCCAGCAACAAGGGACGGAGGGGAGATACGCAGTATTTT.

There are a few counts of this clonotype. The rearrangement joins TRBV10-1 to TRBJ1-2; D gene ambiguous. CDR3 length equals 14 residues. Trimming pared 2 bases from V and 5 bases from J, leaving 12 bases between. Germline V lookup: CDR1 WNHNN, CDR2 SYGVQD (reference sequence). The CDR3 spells CASSEGRESYGYTF. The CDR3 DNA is TGCGCCAGCAGTGAGGGGCGGGAGAGTTATGGCTACACCTTC.

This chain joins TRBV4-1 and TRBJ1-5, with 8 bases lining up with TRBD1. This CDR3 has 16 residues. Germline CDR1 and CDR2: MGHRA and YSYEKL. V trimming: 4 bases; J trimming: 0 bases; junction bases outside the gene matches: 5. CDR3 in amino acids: CASSRSGTGSNQPQHF. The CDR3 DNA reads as TGCGCCAGCAGCCGTTCCGGGACAGGTAGCAATCAGCCCCAGCATTTT.

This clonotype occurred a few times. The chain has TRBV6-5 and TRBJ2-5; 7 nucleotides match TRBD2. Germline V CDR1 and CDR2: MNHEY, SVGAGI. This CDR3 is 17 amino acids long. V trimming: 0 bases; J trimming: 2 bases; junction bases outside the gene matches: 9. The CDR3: CASSYSNMPSGQETQYF. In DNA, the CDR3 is TGTGCCAGCAGTTACTCGAATATGCCTAGCGGTCAAGAGACCCAGTACTTC.

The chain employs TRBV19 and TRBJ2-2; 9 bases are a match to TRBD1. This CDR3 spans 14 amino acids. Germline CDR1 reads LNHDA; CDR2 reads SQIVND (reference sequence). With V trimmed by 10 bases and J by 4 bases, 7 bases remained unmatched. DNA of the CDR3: TGTGCCACCACAGGGGGCTTTGCCACCGGGGAGCTGTTTTTT. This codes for CATTGGFATGELFF.

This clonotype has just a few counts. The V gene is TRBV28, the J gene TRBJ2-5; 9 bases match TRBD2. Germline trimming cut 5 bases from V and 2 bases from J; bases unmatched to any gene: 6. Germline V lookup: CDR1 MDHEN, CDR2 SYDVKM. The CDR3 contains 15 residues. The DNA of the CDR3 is TGTGCCAGCAGTGTAGCGGGGGCAATACAAGAGACCCAGTACTTC. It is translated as CASSVAGAIQETQYF.

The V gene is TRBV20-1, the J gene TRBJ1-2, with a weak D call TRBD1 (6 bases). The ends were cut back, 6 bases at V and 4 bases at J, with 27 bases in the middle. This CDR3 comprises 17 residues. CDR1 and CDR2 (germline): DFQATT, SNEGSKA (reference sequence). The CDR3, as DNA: TGCAGTGCCATTTTACCAGGACAGCGGGCCCTAATCTATGGCTACACCTTC. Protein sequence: CSAILPGQRALIYGYTF.

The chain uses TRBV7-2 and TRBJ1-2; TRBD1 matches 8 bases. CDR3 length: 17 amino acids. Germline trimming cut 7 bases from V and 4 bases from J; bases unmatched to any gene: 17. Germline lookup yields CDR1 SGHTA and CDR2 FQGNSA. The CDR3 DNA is TGTGCCAGCACTCCAGCCCCTTTTCAGGGGGCCCTCTATGGCTACACCTTC. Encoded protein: CASTPAPFQGALYGYTF. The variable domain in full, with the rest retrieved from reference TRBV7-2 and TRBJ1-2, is GAGVSQSPSNKVTEKGKDVELRCDPISGHTALYWYRQSLGQGLEFLIYFQGNSAPDKSGLPSDRFSAERTGGSVSTLTIQRTQQEDSAVYLCASTPAPFQGALYGYTFGSGTRLTVV.

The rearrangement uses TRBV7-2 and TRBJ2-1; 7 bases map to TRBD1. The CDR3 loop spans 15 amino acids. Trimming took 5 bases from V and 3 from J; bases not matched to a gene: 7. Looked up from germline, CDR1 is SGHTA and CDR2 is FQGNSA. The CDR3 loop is CASSPRGGNYNEQFF. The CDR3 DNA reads TGTGCCAGCAGCCCGCGAGGGGGCAACTACAATGAGCAGTTCTTC. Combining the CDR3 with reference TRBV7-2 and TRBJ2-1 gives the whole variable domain GAGVSQSPSNKVTEKGKDVELRCDPISGHTALYWYRQSLGQGLEFLIYFQGNSAPDKSGLPSDRFSAERTGGSVSTLTIQRTQQEDSAVYLCASSPRGGNYNEQFFGPGTRLTVL.